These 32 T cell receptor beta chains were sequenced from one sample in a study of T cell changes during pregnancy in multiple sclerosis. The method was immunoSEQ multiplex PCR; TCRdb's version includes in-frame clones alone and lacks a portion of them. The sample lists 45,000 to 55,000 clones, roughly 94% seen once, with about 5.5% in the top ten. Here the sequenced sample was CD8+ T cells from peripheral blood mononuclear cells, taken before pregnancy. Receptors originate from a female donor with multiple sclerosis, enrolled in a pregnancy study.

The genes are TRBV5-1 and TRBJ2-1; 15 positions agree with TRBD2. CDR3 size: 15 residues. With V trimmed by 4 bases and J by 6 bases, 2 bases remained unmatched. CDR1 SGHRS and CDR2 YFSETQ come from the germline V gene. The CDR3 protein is CASSGGLAGGNEQFF. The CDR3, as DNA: TGCGCCAGCAGCGGGGGACTAGCGGGAGGCAATGAGCAGTTCTTC.

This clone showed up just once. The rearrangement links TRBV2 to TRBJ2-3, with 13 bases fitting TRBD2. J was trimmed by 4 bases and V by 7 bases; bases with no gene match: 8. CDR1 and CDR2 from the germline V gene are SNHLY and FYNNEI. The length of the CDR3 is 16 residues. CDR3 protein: CASTGTSGAGPDTQYF. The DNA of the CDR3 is TGTGCCAGCACCGGGACTAGCGGGGCGGGGCCAGATACGCAGTATTTT.

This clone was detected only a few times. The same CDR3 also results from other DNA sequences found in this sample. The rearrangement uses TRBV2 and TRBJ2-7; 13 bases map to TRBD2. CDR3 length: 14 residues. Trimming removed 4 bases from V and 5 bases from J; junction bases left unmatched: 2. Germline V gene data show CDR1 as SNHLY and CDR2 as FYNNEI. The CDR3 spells CASSGTSGSHEQYF. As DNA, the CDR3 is TGTGCCAGCAGTGGGACTAGCGGGAGCCACGAGCAGTACTTC.

CDR3 coding DNA: TGTGCCAGCAGTTTATCGGGGGGTGACAACTATGGCTACACCTTC. As protein: CASSLSGGDNYGYTF. The V and J genes are TRBV27 and TRBJ1-2, with TRBD1 as a possible D gene (5 bases). CDR1 and CDR2 from the germline V gene are MNHEY and SMNVEV (reference sequence). This CDR3 is built from 15 residues. The ends were cut back, 0 bases at V and 2 bases at J, with 10 bases in the middle.

CDR3 loop: CASSPAVGSYEQYF. The CDR3 bases are TGTGCCAGCAGCCCCGCGGTGGGCTCCTACGAGCAGTACTTC. The genes are TRBV5-4 and TRBJ2-7; the D is unclear. The CDR3 covers 14 residues. Trimming pared 4 bases from V and 0 bases from J, leaving 11 bases between. Germline lookup yields CDR1 SGHNT and CDR2 YYREEE (reference sequence).

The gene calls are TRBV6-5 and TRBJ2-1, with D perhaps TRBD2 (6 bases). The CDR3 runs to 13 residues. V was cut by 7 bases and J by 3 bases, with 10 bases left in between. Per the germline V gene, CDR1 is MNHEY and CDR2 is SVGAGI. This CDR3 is CASTRRGYNEQFF. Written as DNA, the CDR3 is TGTGCCAGCACCAGGCGGGGCTACAATGAGCAGTTCTTC.

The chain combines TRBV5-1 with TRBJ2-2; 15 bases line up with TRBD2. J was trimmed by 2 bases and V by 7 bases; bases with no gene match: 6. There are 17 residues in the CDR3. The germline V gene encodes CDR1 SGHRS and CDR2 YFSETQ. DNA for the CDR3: TGCGCCAGCTACGGGGGACTAGCGGGAGGAAACACCGGGGAGCTGTTTTTT. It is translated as CASYGGLAGGNTGELFF.

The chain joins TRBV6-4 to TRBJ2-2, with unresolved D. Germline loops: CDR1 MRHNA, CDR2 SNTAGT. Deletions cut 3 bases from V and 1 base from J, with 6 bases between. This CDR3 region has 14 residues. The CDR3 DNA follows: TGTGCCAGCAGTGAAGGAGAGAACACCGGGGAGCTGTTTTTT. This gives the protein CASSEGENTGELFF.

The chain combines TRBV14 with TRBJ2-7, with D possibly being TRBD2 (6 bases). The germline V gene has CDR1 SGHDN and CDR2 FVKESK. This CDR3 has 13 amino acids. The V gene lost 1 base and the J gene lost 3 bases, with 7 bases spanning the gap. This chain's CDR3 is CASSQGGDYEQYF. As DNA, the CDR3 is TGTGCCAGCAGCCAAGGGGGGGACTACGAGCAGTACTTC.

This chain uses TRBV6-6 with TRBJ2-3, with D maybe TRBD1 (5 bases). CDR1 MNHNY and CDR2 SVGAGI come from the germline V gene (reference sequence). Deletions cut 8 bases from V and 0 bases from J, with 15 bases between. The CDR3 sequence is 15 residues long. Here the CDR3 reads CASSPWRQSTDTQYF. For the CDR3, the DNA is TGTGCCAGCTCCCCGTGGAGACAGAGCACAGATACGCAGTATTTT.

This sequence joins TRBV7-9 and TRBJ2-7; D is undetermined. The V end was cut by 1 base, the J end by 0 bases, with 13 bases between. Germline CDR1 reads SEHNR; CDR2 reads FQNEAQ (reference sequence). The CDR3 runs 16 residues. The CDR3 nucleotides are TGTGCCAGCAGCTTAGGGTCAGGTACCCTCTCCTACGAGCAGTACTTC. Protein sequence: CASSLGSGTLSYEQYF.

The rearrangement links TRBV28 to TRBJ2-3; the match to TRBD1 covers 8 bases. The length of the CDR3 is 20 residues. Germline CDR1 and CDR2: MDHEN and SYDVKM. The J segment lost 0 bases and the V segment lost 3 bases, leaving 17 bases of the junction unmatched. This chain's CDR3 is CASSFAPSGGRWSSTDTQYF. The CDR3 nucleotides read TGTGCCAGCAGTTTTGCACCCTCAGGGGGCCGGTGGTCTAGCACAGATACGCAGTATTTT.

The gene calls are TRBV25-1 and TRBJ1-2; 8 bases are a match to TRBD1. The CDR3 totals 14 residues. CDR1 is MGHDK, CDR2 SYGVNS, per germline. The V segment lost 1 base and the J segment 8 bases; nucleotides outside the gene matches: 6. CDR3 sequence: CASSEWGDRQGYTF. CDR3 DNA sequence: TGTGCCAGCAGTGAATGGGGGGACAGGCAAGGCTACACCTTC.

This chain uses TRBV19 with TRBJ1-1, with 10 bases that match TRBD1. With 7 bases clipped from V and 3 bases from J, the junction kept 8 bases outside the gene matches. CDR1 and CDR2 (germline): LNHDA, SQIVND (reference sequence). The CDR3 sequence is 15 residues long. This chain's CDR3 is CASIALGTGDTEAFF. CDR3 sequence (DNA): TGTGCCAGTATTGCTCTCGGGACAGGGGACACTGAAGCTTTCTTT.

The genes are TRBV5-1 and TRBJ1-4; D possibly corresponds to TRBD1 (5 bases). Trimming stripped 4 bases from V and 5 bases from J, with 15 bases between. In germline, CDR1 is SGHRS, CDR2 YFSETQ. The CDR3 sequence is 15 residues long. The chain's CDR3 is CASSPEGWANEKLFF. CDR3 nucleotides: TGCGCCAGCAGCCCGGAGGGGTGGGCAAATGAAAAACTGTTTTTT.

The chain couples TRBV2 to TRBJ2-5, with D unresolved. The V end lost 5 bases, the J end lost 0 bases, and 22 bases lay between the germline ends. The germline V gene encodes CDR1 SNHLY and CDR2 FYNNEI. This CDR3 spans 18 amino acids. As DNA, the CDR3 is TGTGCCAGCAGTCTCCCTCCCTCTGGCGACACGAACCAAGAGACCCAGTACTTC. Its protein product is CASSLPPSGDTNQETQYF. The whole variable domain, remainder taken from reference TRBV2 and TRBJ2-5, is EPEVTQTPSHQVTQMGQEVILRCVPISNHLYFYWYRQILGQKVEFLVSFYNNEISEKSEIFDDQFSVERPDGSNFTLKIRSTKLEDSAMYFCASSLPPSGDTNQETQYFGPGTRLLVL.

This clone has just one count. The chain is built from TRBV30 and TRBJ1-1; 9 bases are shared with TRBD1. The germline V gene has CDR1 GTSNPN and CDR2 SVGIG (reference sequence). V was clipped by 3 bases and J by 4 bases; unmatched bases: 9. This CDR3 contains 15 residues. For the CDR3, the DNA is TGTGCCTGGAGGGACAGGGGAGGAAGGGGCACTGAAGCTTTCTTT. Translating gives CAWRDRGGRGTEAFF.

Here the CDR3 DNA reads TGTGCCAGCAGTTTTACACAGGGGGTCTACGAGCAGTACTTC. Its protein is CASSFTQGVYEQYF. The chain recombines TRBV27 with TRBJ2-7; 8 bases are a match to TRBD1. CDR1 and CDR2 from the germline V gene are MNHEY and SMNVEV (reference sequence). The junction had 4 bases not matched to a gene; V was cut back by 3 bases and J by 3 bases. This CDR3 spans 14 amino acids.

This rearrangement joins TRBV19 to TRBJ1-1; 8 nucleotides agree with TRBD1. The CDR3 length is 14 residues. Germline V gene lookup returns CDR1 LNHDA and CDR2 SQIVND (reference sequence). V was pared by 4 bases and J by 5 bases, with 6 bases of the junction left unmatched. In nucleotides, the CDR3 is TGTGCCAGTAGTAAGGGCAGGGGGCCAACTGAAGCTTTCTTT. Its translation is CASSKGRGPTEAFF.

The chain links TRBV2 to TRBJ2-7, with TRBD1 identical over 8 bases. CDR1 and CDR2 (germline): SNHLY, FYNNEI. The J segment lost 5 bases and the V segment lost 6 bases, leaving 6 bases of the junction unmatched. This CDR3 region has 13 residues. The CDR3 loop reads CASRGTGRNEQYF. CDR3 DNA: TGTGCCAGCAGAGGGACAGGTAGGAACGAGCAGTACTTC.

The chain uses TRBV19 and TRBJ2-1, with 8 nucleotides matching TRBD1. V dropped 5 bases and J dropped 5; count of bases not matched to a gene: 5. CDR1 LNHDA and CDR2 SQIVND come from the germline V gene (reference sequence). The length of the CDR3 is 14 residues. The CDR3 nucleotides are TGTGCCAGTAGTTCAGGGGGCGCAAACAATGAGCAGTTCTTC. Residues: CASSSGGANNEQFF. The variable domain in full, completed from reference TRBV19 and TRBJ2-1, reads DGGITQSPKYLFRKEGQNVTLSCEQNLNHDAMYWYRQDPGQGLRLIYYSQIVNDFQKGDIAEGYSVSREKKESFPLTVTSAQKNPTAFYLCASSSGGANNEQFFGPGTRLTVL.

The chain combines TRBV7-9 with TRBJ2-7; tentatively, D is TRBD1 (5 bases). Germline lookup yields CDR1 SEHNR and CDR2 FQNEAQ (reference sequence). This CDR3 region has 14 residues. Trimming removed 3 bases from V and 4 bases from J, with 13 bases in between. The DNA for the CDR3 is TGTGCCAGCAGCTTCCAGGGAATTGTTTACGAGCAGTACTTC. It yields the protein CASSFQGIVYEQYF.

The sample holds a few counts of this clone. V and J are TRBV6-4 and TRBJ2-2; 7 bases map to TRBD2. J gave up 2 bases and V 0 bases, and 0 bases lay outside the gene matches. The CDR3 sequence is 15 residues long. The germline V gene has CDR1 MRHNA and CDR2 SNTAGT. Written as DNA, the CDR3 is TGTGCCAGCAGTGACTCAGCGGGAAACACCGGGGAGCTGTTTTTT. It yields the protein CASSDSAGNTGELFF.

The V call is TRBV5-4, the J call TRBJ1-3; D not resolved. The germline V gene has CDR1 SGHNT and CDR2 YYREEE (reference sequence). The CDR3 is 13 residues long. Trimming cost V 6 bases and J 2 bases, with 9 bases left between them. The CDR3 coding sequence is TGTGCCAGCAAATTATTCGCTGGAAACACCATATATTTT. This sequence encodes CASKLFAGNTIYF.

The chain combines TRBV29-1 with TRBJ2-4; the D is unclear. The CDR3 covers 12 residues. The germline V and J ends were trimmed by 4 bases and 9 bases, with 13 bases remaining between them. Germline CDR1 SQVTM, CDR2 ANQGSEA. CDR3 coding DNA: TGCAGCGTTGGTCAGGCCCCAGGCATTCAGTACTTC. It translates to CSVGQAPGIQYF.

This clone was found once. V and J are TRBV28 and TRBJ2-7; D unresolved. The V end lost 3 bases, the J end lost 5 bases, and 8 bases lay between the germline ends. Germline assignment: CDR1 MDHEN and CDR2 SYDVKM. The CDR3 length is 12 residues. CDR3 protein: CASSFSPNEQYF. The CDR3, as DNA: TGTGCCAGCAGTTTCTCGCCTAACGAGCAGTACTTC. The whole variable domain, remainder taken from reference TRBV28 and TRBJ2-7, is DVKVTQSSRYLVKRTGEKVFLECVQDMDHENMFWYRQDPGLGLRLIYFSYDVKMKEKGDIPEGYSVSREKKERFSLILESASTNQTSMYLCASSFSPNEQYFGPGTRLTVT.

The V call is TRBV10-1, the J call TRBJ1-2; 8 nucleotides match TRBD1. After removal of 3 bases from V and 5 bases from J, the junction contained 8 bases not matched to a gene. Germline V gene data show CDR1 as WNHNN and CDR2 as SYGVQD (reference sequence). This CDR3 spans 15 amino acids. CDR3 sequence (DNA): TGCGCCAGCAGTGAACCAGGACAGGGCCTATATGGCTACACCTTC. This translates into CASSEPGQGLYGYTF.

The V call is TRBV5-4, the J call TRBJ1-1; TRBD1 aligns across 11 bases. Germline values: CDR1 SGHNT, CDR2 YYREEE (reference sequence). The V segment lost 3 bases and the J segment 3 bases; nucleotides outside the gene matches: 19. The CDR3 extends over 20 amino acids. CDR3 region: CASSSVDLWTGGFRDTEAFF. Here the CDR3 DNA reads TGTGCCAGCAGCTCTGTTGATCTTTGGACAGGGGGCTTTCGGGACACTGAAGCTTTCTTT.

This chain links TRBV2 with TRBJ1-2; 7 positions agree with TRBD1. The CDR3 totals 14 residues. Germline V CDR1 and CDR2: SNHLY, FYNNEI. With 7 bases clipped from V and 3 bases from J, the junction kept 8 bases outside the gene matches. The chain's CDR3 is CASTEGTGDYGYTF. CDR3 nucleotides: TGTGCCAGCACCGAGGGAACAGGGGACTATGGCTACACCTTC.

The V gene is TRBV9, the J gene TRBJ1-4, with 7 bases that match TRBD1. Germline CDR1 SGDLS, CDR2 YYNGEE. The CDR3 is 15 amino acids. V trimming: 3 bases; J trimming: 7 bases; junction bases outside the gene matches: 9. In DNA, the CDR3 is TGTGCCAGCAGCGCCGACAGGGCGATTGGTGAAAAACTGTTTTTT. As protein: CASSADRAIGEKLFF.

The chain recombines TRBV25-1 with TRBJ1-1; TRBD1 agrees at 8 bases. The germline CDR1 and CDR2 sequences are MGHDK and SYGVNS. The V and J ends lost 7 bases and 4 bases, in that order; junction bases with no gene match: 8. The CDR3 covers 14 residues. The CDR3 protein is CASTLTGGSTEAFF. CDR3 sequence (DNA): TGTGCCAGCACCCTCACAGGGGGGAGCACTGAAGCTTTCTTT.

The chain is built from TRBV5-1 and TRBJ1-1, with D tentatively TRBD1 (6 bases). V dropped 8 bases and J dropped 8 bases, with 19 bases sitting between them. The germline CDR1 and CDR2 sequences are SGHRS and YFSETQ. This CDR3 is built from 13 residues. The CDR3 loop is CASHREGIQEAFF. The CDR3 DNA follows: TGCGCCAGTCACAGGGAGGGGATACAAGAAGCTTTCTTT.